This entry lists 30 T cell receptor beta chains sequenced from one sample in a study of T cells in Graves' hyperthyroidism and ophthalmopathy. It was RNA transcripts that yielded the amplified TCR beta CDR3 regions. The study used the HTBI primer set for a first-round RT-PCR of the TCR CDR3. TCRdb re-called the multiplex PCR reads through MiXCR, storing one row per CDR3 protein. The data hold approximately 600,000 distinct CDR3 sequences, with about 15% observed a single time. Sample: blood. The source is a woman aged 25-40 years with Graves' hyperthyroidism that later progressed to Graves' ophthalmopathy.

This clonotype was detected a few times. The chain combines TRBV7-9 with TRBJ1-1, with 10 bases matching TRBD1. The CDR3 covers 17 residues. V shed 5 bases, J shed 2 bases, and the junction held 11 bases outside the gene matches. CDR1 and CDR2 (germline): SEHNR, FQNEAQ (reference sequence). CDR3 in DNA: TGTGCCAGCAGCCTCCCCCGGGACAGGGGATTAAACACTGAAGCTTTCTTT. Translation: CASSLPRDRGLNTEAFF.

The chain employs TRBV12-3 or TRBV12-4 and TRBJ1-6; TRBD1 might be the D (5 bases). Trimming took off 4 bases at V and 7 bases at J, with 17 bases between the two ends. The CDR3 spans 16 residues. The CDR3 DNA reads TGTGCCAGCAGTTCGACAGTTGGTAAATCCAATTCACCCCTCCACTTT. It yields the protein CASSSTVGKSNSPLHF.

This clonotype was observed many times. V and J are TRBV6-2 or TRBV6-3 and TRBJ1-2, with 7 bases lining up with TRBD1. J lost 3 bases, V lost 6 bases, and 10 bases had no gene match. The germline V gene has CDR1 MNHEY and CDR2 SVGEGT. CDR3 length equals 15 residues. CDR3 bases: TGTGCCAGCAGGGAAATCCGGGACAGTGACTATGGCTACACCTTC. This encodes CASREIRDSDYGYTF.

This clonotype has at least ten counts. CDR3 residues: CASSLDTGGNQPQHF. CDR3 sequence (DNA): TGTGCCAGCAGCTTAGATACCGGGGGCAATCAGCCCCAGCATTTT. The chain links TRBV11-2 to TRBJ1-5; D is unresolved. Trimming pared 0 bases from V and 2 bases from J, leaving 8 bases between. CDR1 is SGHAT, CDR2 FQNNGV, per germline. The CDR3 consists of 15 residues. Full variable domain (rest looked up from reference TRBV11-2 and TRBJ1-5): EAGVAQSPRYKIIEKRQSVAFWCNPISGHATLYWYQQILGQGPKLLIQFQNNGVVDDSQLPKDRFSAERLKGVDSTLKIQPAKLEDSAVYLCASSLDTGGNQPQHFGDGTRLSIL.

In its sample, this clonotype was seen many times. The rearrangement joins TRBV27 to TRBJ2-7; no definite D call. The length of the CDR3 is 16 residues. The V gene lost 5 bases and the J gene lost 8 bases, with 25 bases spanning the gap. CDR1 and CDR2 from the germline V gene are MNHEY and SMNVEV (reference sequence). CDR3 sequence (DNA): TGTGCCAGCAGTGAGATGAGTTCGACCCTCTACGCCCAGCAGTACTTC. This translates into CASSEMSSTLYAQQYF.

This rearrangement joins TRBV27 to TRBJ1-6; D is unresolved. This CDR3 has 15 residues. Germline V gene lookup returns CDR1 MNHEY and CDR2 SMNVEV (reference sequence). Trimming stripped 5 bases from V and 8 bases from J, with 16 bases between. The CDR3 loop reads CASSPTNGRYSPLHF. CDR3 sequence (DNA): TGTGCCAGCAGTCCCACGAACGGGAGATATTCACCCCTCCACTTT.

A note on this clonotype: An end of the junction does not agree with germline; a read error may underlie this. This chain links TRBV11-3 with TRBJ1-1; D unresolved. There are 15 residues in the CDR3. The germline V gene has CDR1 SGHNT and CDR2 YENEEA. The CDR3 DNA reads as TGTGCGAGCAGCCACGGGCGGGCATGGATCACTGAAGCTTTCTTT. Its protein product is CASSHGRAWITEAFF.

This clonotype occurred a few times. The CDR3 DNA sequence: TGTGCCAGCTCACTGCCCCTAGCGGGAGGGCCCGGCAATGAGCAGTTCTTC. Amino acids: CASSLPLAGGPGNEQFF. The V and J genes are TRBV18 and TRBJ2-1; 12 bases align to TRBD2. The CDR3 covers 17 residues. With 4 bases clipped from V and 6 bases from J, the junction kept 10 bases outside the gene matches. Per the germline V gene, CDR1 is KGHSH and CDR2 is LQKENI.

The genes are TRBV4-1 and TRBJ2-7, with D maybe TRBD2 (5 bases). The germline gives CDR1 MGHRA, CDR2 YSYEKL. V lost 1 base, J lost 2 bases, and 12 bases lay in between. The CDR3 runs 15 residues. CDR3 nucleotides: TGCGCCAGCAGCCAAGGGCTAGCTTCACCCTACGAGCAGTACTTC. This sequence encodes CASSQGLASPYEQYF.

This clonotype has a count of ten or more. V is TRBV7-8 and J is TRBJ2-1; 11 nucleotides match TRBD2. Germline V gene data show CDR1 as SGHVS and CDR2 as FQNEAQ. With V trimmed by 4 bases and J by 4 bases, 6 bases remained unmatched. This CDR3 comprises 16 residues. The CDR3 region has the DNA TGTGCCAGCAGCTCCACCCGACTAGCGGGATACAATGAGCAGTTCTTC. Protein: CASSSTRLAGYNEQFF.

This clonotype was observed a handful of times. J is TRBJ1-1 and V is TRBV27; D ambiguous. CDR1 MNHEY and CDR2 SMNVEV come from the germline V gene (reference sequence). V was pared by 0 bases and J by 1 base, with 6 bases between. CDR3 length: 14 amino acids. The CDR3: CASSLSRANTEAFF. DNA for the CDR3: TGTGCCAGCAGTTTATCTAGGGCGAACACTGAAGCTTTCTTT.

This clonotype was picked up many times. The chain carries TRBV10-3 and TRBJ2-7, with 8 bases matching TRBD2. Germline-derived CDR1 and CDR2 are ENHRY and SYGVKD. There are 15 residues in the CDR3. Germline trimming cut 0 bases from V and 2 bases from J; bases unmatched to any gene: 3. The CDR3 bases are TGTGCCATCAGTGAGTCGGCGGGAGGAGCCTACGAGCAGTACTTC. Amino acids: CAISESAGGAYEQYF.

This clonotype has more than one count but fewer than ten. This chain uses TRBV7-2 with TRBJ2-5; the match to TRBD2 covers 7 bases. The CDR3 is 14 residues long. V trimming: 2 bases; J trimming: 4 bases; junction bases outside the gene matches: 4. CDR1 and CDR2 (germline): SGHTA, FQGNSA. The chain's CDR3 is CASSLSAGIETQYF. CDR3 nucleotides: TGTGCCAGCAGCTTATCAGCGGGAATAGAGACCCAGTACTTC.

This sequence joins TRBV6-5 and TRBJ2-1; 10 bases map to TRBD2. Germline values: CDR1 MNHEY, CDR2 SVGAGI. V lost 0 bases and J lost 8; bases outside the gene matches: 10. This CDR3 contains 17 residues. CDR3 nucleotide sequence: TGTGCCAGCAGTTACTCGATAACTAGCGGGGTTTTGGATGAGCAGTTCTTC. Translating it yields CASSYSITSGVLDEQFF.

This clonotype appeared many times. The chain employs TRBV12-3 or TRBV12-4 and TRBJ2-5; D not certain. The CDR3 is 14 amino acids. V lost 3 bases and J 4 bases, leaving 12 bases between the germline ends. The CDR3 loop reads CASSFVVGGETQYF. The DNA for the CDR3 is TGTGCCAGCAGTTTTGTAGTCGGCGGAGAGACCCAGTACTTC.

This clonotype was seen many times. V gene TRBV3-1 combines with J gene TRBJ1-4, with unresolved D. This CDR3 is 16 amino acids long. V lost 0 bases and J 11 bases, leaving 19 bases between the germline ends. From germline, CDR1 is LGHDT and CDR2 YNNKEL (reference sequence). CDR3 bases: TGTGCCAGCAGCCAAGAATGGAGTGTGGGAGTGGGGAAACTGTTTTTT. This translates into CASSQEWSVGVGKLFF.

At least ten counts were recorded for this clonotype. V is TRBV29-1 and J is TRBJ1-2; the D gene is possibly TRBD1 (5 bases). Looked up from germline, CDR1 is SQVTM and CDR2 is ANQGSEA. The CDR3 contains 13 residues. Trimming left V 6 bases short and J 5 bases short, with 16 bases between. The CDR3 nucleotides read TGCAGCGTGGGGTCGGGGACGGGATATGGCTACACCTTC. Its protein product is CSVGSGTGYGYTF.

Of note for this clonotype: A much larger clone lies one base from this, so it may be a read error. The chain recombines TRBV19 with TRBJ2-7; D is unresolved. This CDR3 is built from 14 residues. The germline CDR1 and CDR2 sequences are LNHDA and SQIVND (reference sequence). The chain's CDR3 is CVSSTATATYEQYF. The CDR3 DNA is TGTGTCAGTAGTACCGCGACTGCTACCTACGAGCAGTACTTC.

This clonotype was counted many times. This chain joins TRBV19 and TRBJ2-1; tentatively, D is TRBD2 (7 bases). Trimming took 6 bases from V and 6 from J, leaving 15 bases between them. The CDR3 runs 14 residues. Germline V lookup: CDR1 LNHDA, CDR2 SQIVND (reference sequence). CDR3 amino acids: CASSGLGGANEQFF. CDR3 DNA sequence: TGTGCCAGTAGCGGACTGGGGGGGGCCAATGAGCAGTTCTTC.

The chain links TRBV20-1 to TRBJ1-1, with 7 bases that match TRBD1. Germline lookup yields CDR1 DFQATT and CDR2 SNEGSKA (reference sequence). The CDR3 is made up of 15 amino acids. V trimming: 5 bases; J trimming: 0 bases; junction bases outside the gene matches: 9. CDR3 DNA: TGCAGTGCTGTAAACAGGGGAGGGTTGAACACTGAAGCTTTCTTT. Its protein product is CSAVNRGGLNTEAFF.

A note on this clonotype: A much bigger clone sits one base away, suggesting this may be a read error. The CDR3 bases are TGTGCCAGCAGTTTACGGGGTCCCCCCATAGAGCAGTTCTTC. Encoded protein: CASSLRGPPIEQFF. The chain employs TRBV28 and TRBJ2-1, with D possibly matching TRBD2 (5 bases). Germline assignment: CDR1 MDHEN and CDR2 SYDVKM. V lost 2 bases to trimming and J lost 10 bases, with 15 bases between them. The CDR3 extends over 14 amino acids.

About this clonotype: A read error is possible here, since a much larger clone lies one base away. The rearrangement uses TRBV14 and TRBJ1-1, with D unresolved. Germline CDR1 and CDR2: SGHDN and FVKESK. The CDR3 runs to 13 residues. Trimming left V 6 bases short and J 1 base short, with 9 bases between. This chain's CDR3 is CASRKQWNTEAFF. The DNA of the CDR3 is TGTGCCAGCAGGAAACAGTGGAACACTGAAGCTTTCTTT.

This rearrangement joins TRBV6-1 to TRBJ2-3, with a weak D call TRBD2 (5 bases). Trimming shortened V by 4 bases and J by 3 bases, and 17 bases separated the two germline ends. The CDR3 is 16 residues long. CDR1 is MNHNS, CDR2 SASEGT, per germline. The CDR3 nucleotides are TGTGCCAGCAGTGCATACTCCGGGGTTTCTACAGATACGCAGTATTTT. Encoded protein: CASSAYSGVSTDTQYF.

In this sample, this clonotype turned up many times. The chain has TRBV9 and TRBJ1-2; D possibly corresponds to TRBD1 (6 bases). CDR3 size: 15 residues. The V end was cut by 3 bases, the J end by 0 bases, with 12 bases between. Looked up from germline, CDR1 is SGDLS and CDR2 is YYNGEE. CDR3: CASSDGQRTNYGYTF. The CDR3 coding sequence is TGTGCCAGCAGCGATGGACAGAGAACTAACTATGGCTACACCTTC.

This clonotype was observed many times. V gene TRBV7-9 combines with J gene TRBJ2-1; D gene ambiguous. CDR3 length equals 15 residues. V lost 3 bases to trimming and J lost 4 bases, with 13 bases between them. CDR1 is SEHNR, CDR2 FQNEAQ, per germline (reference sequence). CDR3 residues: CASSFRALKYNEQFF. CDR3 bases: TGTGCCAGCAGCTTCCGGGCCCTCAAATACAATGAGCAGTTCTTC.

This clonotype was found many times. This chain links TRBV6-2 or TRBV6-3 with TRBJ1-1; D is possibly TRBD1 (6 bases). Deletions cut 6 bases from V and 10 bases from J, with 18 bases between. Germline V lookup: CDR1 MNHEY, CDR2 SVGEGT. This CDR3 is 13 amino acids long. CDR3 in DNA: TGTGCCAGCAGCGAAAAAGGGGGTCGAGGAGCTTTCTTT. It yields the protein CASSEKGGRGAFF.

This clonotype was seen many times. This chain connects TRBV4-1 to TRBJ2-2; a weak D match, TRBD1 (5 bases). The CDR3 is 16 residues long. V was cut by 1 base and J by 6 bases, with 15 bases left in between. Per germline, CDR1 MGHRA and CDR2 YSYEKL. CDR3: CASSQGYGAQSGELFF. In nucleotides, the CDR3 is TGCGCCAGCAGCCAAGGTTATGGGGCTCAATCCGGGGAGCTGTTTTTT.

In its sample, this clonotype was seen many times. This chain links TRBV6-1 with TRBJ2-7; D perhaps matches TRBD1 (5 bases). Germline lookup yields CDR1 MNHNS and CDR2 SASEGT. Trimming removed 4 bases from V and 4 bases from J, with 11 bases in between. This CDR3 is 13 amino acids long. The CDR3 protein is CASSVAGKYEQYF. In nucleotides, the CDR3 is TGTGCCAGCAGTGTCGCAGGGAAGTACGAGCAGTACTTC.

This clonotype showed up just a few times. The CDR3, as DNA: TGTGCCAGCAGTTACTCCTCGGCGGTCTCTGGAAACACCATATATTTT. It codes for CASSYSSAVSGNTIYF. The chain joins TRBV6-5 to TRBJ1-3; D is unresolved. The CDR3 spans 16 residues. Germline-derived CDR1 and CDR2 are MNHEY and SVGAGI. V lost 0 bases to trimming and J lost 0 bases, with 9 bases between them.

The chain is built from TRBV12-3 or TRBV12-4 and TRBJ2-1, with a tentative D call TRBD1 (5 bases). V dropped 5 bases and J dropped 1 base, with 12 bases sitting between them. The CDR3 totals 15 residues. CDR3 region: CASSPIRGSYNEQFF. The CDR3 DNA is TGTGCCAGCAGTCCGATTAGGGGTTCCTACAATGAGCAGTTCTTC.